The rows below give T cell receptor beta chains drawn from one sample of a study of CD8+ T cells in alopecia areata. Profiled with immunoSEQ multiplex PCR; TCRdb holds only in-frame clones, not every one. This sample carries about 90,000 clones, 44% of them seen once, and the ten largest clones take less than 20%. This material consisted of CD8+ T cells sorted from blood, taken at week 24, from a patient treated with tofacitinib. The source is a human donor with alopecia areata. Each CDR3 is given with its conserved first and last residue. Each record gives: CDR3 protein, CDR3 DNA, clone size, V gene, D gene, J gene. D genes are given only for firm matches. The size field is filled for only some rows; it gives once, few, many or a size class.

CSVVGGEMNTEAFF | TGCAGCGTTGTGGGTGGGGAGATGAACACTGAAGCTTTCTTT | few | TRBV29-1 | - | TRBJ1-1
CASSQDRGTGGETQYF | TGCGCCAGCAGCCAAGATCGGGGGACAGGGGGAGAGACCCAGTACTTC | - | TRBV4-1 | TRBD1 | TRBJ2-5
CASSQDLIGRQVTGYTF | TGTGCCAGCAGCCAAGATTTGATTGGGAGGCAGGTGACAGGCTACACCTTC | - | TRBV4-2 | - | TRBJ1-2
CSVAGGSPDTQYF | TGCAGCGTTGCTGGCGGGTCCCCAGATACGCAGTATTTT | - | TRBV29-1 | - | TRBJ2-3
CATSSSRGTNEQYF | TGTGCCACCAGCTCCTCCAGGGGGACTAACGAGCAGTACTTC | - | TRBV15 | - | TRBJ2-7
CASSQMWTGSYEQYF | TGCGCCAGCAGCCAAATGTGGACAGGGTCCTACGAGCAGTACTTC | - | TRBV4-1 | TRBD1 | TRBJ2-7
CSVEGTEASFPYGYTF | TGCAGCGTTGAAGGGACAGAGGCTTCATTTCCCTATGGCTACACCTTC | few | TRBV29-1 | - | TRBJ1-2
CASSPTGARTLTTF | TGTGCCAGCAGTCCAACAGGGGCCCGGACGTTGACGACCTTC | few | TRBV5-6 | TRBD1 | TRBJ1-2
CASSLLFYTGTGKVGELFF | TGTGCCAGCAGTTTACTCTTTTATACGGGGACAGGGAAGGTCGGGGAGCTGTTTTTT | - | TRBV28 | TRBD1 | TRBJ2-2
CASSLAGFHNEQFF | TGCGCCAGCAGCTTGGCCGGTTTCCACAATGAGCAGTTCTTC | - | TRBV5-1 | - | TRBJ2-1
CASSLITSGSHEQYF | TGTGCCAGCAGTTTAATTACTAGCGGGAGCCACGAGCAGTACTTC | - | TRBV27 | TRBD2 | TRBJ2-7
CASSLASGSHEQYF | TGTGCCAGCAGCCTCGCTAGCGGGAGCCACGAGCAGTACTTC | - | TRBV14 | TRBD2 | TRBJ2-7
CANRAITYGYTF | TGTGCCAACCGGGCCATAACGTATGGCTACACCTTC | few | TRBV13 | - | TRBJ1-2
CASSQGLGRGDEQFF | TGCGCCAGCAGCCAAGGGTTAGGTCGGGGCGATGAGCAGTTCTTC | - | TRBV4-1 | - | TRBJ2-1